The present T cell receptor beta chain was sequenced within a study of blood T cell repertoires in COVID-19. Study overall: COVID-19 samples, acute and convalescent, were from the United States, Italy and Spain.

The method was immunoSEQ multiplex PCR; TCRdb's version includes in-frame clones alone and lacks a portion of them. This table has about 75,000 clones, roughly 89% appearing once. This CDR3 comprises 13 residues. V lost 2 bases and J lost 4, with 6 bases in between. The TCR comes from a woman aged 45 to 65 with acute or convalescent COVID-19. The chain recombines TRBV12-3 or TRBV12-4 with TRBJ1-5; no firm D call. The material sequenced was peripheral blood. The CDR3 loop reads CASSLFGNQPQHF. In DNA form, the CDR3 reads TGTGCCAGCAGTTTATTCGGTAATCAGCCCCAGCATTTT.